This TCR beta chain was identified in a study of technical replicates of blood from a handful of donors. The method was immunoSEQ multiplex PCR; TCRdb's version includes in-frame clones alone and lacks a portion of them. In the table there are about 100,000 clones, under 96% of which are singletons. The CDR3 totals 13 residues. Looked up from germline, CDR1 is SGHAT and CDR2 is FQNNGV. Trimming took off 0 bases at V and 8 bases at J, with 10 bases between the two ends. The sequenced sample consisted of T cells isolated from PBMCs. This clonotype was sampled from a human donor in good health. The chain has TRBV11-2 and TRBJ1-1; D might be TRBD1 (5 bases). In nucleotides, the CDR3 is TGTGCCAGCAGCTTAGATCAGGGCGACGAAGCTTTCTTT. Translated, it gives CASSLDQGDEAFF.